The entry below describes one T cell receptor (beta chain). Its antigen remains unidentified. Assay: immunoSEQ multiplex PCR; the TCRdb copy retains only in-frame clones and omits some. The table shows fewer than 120,000 clones, with roughly 90% occurring only once. The data belong to a study of cytomegalovirus exposure and HLA in healthy donors. Study observations and caveats: Specific recognition of CMV antigens was confirmed in vitro for three chains (all CMV-associated). Most TCR sequences were rare, but some public TCRs occurred in many donors. The study put some 150 TCR beta chains on its list as cytomegalovirus-associated.

The sequencing input was PBMCs. The source is a woman between 25 and 40 years old in good health and CMV-seropositive.

The CDR3 loop is CASSHGSYEQYF. As DNA, the CDR3 is TGTGCCAGCAGCCACGGTAGCTACGAGCAGTACTTC. The chain is built from TRBV6-6 and TRBJ2-7; D remains ambiguous. The V and J ends lost 6 bases and 3 bases respectively, with 9 bases between them. The germline V gene has CDR1 MNHNY and CDR2 SVGAGI (reference sequence). This CDR3 contains 12 residues.